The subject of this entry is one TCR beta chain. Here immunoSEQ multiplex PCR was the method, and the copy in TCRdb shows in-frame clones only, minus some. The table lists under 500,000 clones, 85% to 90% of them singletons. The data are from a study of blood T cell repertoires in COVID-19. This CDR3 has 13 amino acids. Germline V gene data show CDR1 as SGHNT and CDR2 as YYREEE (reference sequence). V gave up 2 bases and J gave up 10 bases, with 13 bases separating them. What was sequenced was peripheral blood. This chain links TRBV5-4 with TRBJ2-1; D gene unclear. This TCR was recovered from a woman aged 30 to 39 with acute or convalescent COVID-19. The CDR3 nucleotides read TGTGCCAGCAGCTTAACCGAGCGAATAGAGCAGTTCTTC. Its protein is CASSLTERIEQFF.